A selection of T cell receptor beta chains follows, all from one sample in a study of shared clonotypes between healthy human individuals. TCRdb's copy holds only in-frame clones and misses some; the assay was immunoSEQ multiplex PCR. The repertoire holds roughly 1 million clones, with 65% to 75% as singletons. Input material: memory CD4+ T cells sorted from blood. These receptors were collected from a young man in good health. The CDR3 runs from the conserved cysteine through the conserved F or W. D genes are given only for firm matches. The listing skips clone size in some rows; elsewhere it reads once, few, many or a size class.

>TRBD1|TRBJ1-5|few|TRBV6-1
TGTGCCAGCAGAGACAGGGATAATCAGCCCCAGCATTTT
CASRDRDNQPQHF
>-|TRBJ1-6|-|TRBV5-4
TGTGCCAGCAGCTTAGACAGCTATAATTCACCCCTCCACTTT
CASSLDSYNSPLHF
>-|TRBJ2-7|-|TRBV5-5
TGTGCCAGCGGGGCAACAGGGTACGAGCAGTACTTC
CASGATGYEQYF
>-|TRBJ2-1|once|TRBV4-3
TGCGCCAGCAGCCAAACTAGGAGCGGCAATGAGCAGTTCTTC
CASSQTRSGNEQFF
>TRBD1|TRBJ1-1|-|TRBV12-5
TGTGCTAGTGGTTTGGGAATTCCGGGACAGATGAACACTGAAGCTTTCTTT
CASGLGIPGQMNTEAFF
>-|TRBJ2-2|-|TRBV11-2
TGTGCCAGCAGCCTAGGAGCCTGGGGGACCGGGGAGCTGTTTTTT
CASSLGAWGTGELFF
>TRBD2|TRBJ2-5|-|TRBV6-6
TGTGCCAGCAAGAACGGGGGGGCCGGAGAGACCCAGTACTTC
CASKNGGAGETQYF
>TRBD2|TRBJ2-3|-|TRBV19
TGTGCCAGTAGCGGGAGGGACACAGATACGCAGTATTTT
CASSGRDTDTQYF
>-|TRBJ1-5|-|TRBV5-1
TGCGCCAGCAGCTTGGGTCCTGCCGATAGCAATCAGCCCCAGCATTTT
CASSLGPADSNQPQHF
>TRBD2|TRBJ2-7|-|TRBV6-5
TGTGCCAGCAGTTCTACTAGCGGAAGAAACTACGAGCAGTACTTC
CASSSTSGRNYEQYF
>-|TRBJ2-2|-|TRBV11-2
TGTGCCAGCAGCTTAGACCCAAACACCGGGGAGCTGTTTTTT
CASSLDPNTGELFF
>-|TRBJ2-7|-|TRBV7-2
TGTGCCAGCAGCTTATTGGGGACAACCGCCTACGAGCAGTACTTC
CASSLLGTTAYEQYF
>-|TRBJ2-5|-|TRBV19
TGTGCCAGTAGTGGAGTGTCGTTAGGAGAGACCCAGTACTTC
CASSGVSLGETQYF
>TRBD1|TRBJ2-7|-|TRBV7-2
TGTGCCAGTACACAGGGGACCGTCGAGCAGTACTTC
CASTQGTVEQYF
>-|TRBJ2-7|-|TRBV30
TGTGCCTGGAGTCCAAGCTACGAGCAGTACTTC
CAWSPSYEQYF
>-|TRBJ2-3|few|TRBV6-1
TGTGCCAGCAATGCTATAGGAGGGACAACAGATACGCAGTATTTT
CASNAIGGTTDTQYF
>TRBD1|TRBJ2-7|-|TRBV27
TGTGCCAGCAGTCGACGGGACAGCTCCTACGAGCAGTACTTC
CASSRRDSSYEQYF
>-|TRBJ1-5|few|TRBV7-2
TGTGCCAGCAAAACCGACAGGTCAGGCAATCAGCCCCAGCATTTT
CASKTDRSGNQPQHF
>-|TRBJ1-2|many|TRBV29-1
TGCAGCGTTGCATCGGGGAGGGATGGCTACACCTTC
CSVASGRDGYTF
>TRBD1|TRBJ1-4|-|TRBV5-8
TGTGCCAGCAGCTACAGGGGAGGGCTTGCAACTAATGAAAAACTGTTTTTT
CASSYRGGLATNEKLFF
>-|TRBJ1-5|-|TRBV7-2
TGTGCCAGCTCACACGGGGGGGATAGCAATCAGCCCCAGCATTTT
CASSHGGDSNQPQHF
>TRBD1|TRBJ2-7|-|TRBV7-6
TGTGCCAGCAGCTTAGACAGGGGGAGCTACGAGCAGTACTTC
CASSLDRGSYEQYF
>-|TRBJ1-4|few|TRBV30
TGTGCCTGGAGTGTGAGGAGACAGGAGGATGAAAAACTGTTTTTT
CAWSVRRQEDEKLFF
>-|TRBJ1-1|few|TRBV5-1
TGCGCCAGCAGCCCTACGGGAATGAGGAACACTGAAGCTTTCTTT
CASSPTGMRNTEAFF
>TRBD1|TRBJ2-7|-|TRBV9
TGTGCCAGCAGCGTAGGTCGGGACAGGGGGCCCTCCGAGCAGTACTTC
CASSVGRDRGPSEQYF
>-|TRBJ2-3|-|TRBV6-1
TGTGCCAGCACCCAAAGAGGGGGAGATACGCAGTATTTT
CASTQRGGDTQYF
>-|TRBJ2-7|-|TRBV18
TGTGCCAGCTCACCACCGAAGAGTTACGAGCAGTACTTC
CASSPPKSYEQYF
>-|TRBJ2-3|-|TRBV30
TGTGCCTGGGCTTACACAGATACGCAGTATTTT
CAWAYTDTQYF
>-|TRBJ1-6|-|TRBV6-5
TGTGCCAGCAAACTTGATCCTAATTCACCCCTCCACTTT
CASKLDPNSPLHF
>TRBD1|TRBJ2-7|once|TRBV10-3
TGTGCCATCAGTGAGGGACAGGGGAGCTACGAGCAGTACTTC
CAISEGQGSYEQYF
>TRBD1|TRBJ1-6|few|TRBV10-3
TGTGCGTCGGGACAGGGGTTATTACCCCTCCACTTT
CASGQGLLPLHF
>TRBD2|TRBJ2-5|-|TRBV5-4
TGTGCCAGCAGCGTCGGACTAGCGGGAGTAGAGACCCAGTACTTC
CASSVGLAGVETQYF
>TRBD1|TRBJ2-5|-|TRBV5-4
TGTGCCAGCAGCCCGACAGGGCCCCAAGAGACCCAGTACTTC
CASSPTGPQETQYF
>-|TRBJ1-1|-|TRBV28
TGTGCCAGCAGTTACGGGAGAAGGGCTGAAGCTTTCTTT
CASSYGRRAEAFF
>-|TRBJ2-2|-|TRBV5-6
TGTGCCAGCAGCCCCGAGAACGGGGAGCTGTTTTTT
CASSPENGELFF